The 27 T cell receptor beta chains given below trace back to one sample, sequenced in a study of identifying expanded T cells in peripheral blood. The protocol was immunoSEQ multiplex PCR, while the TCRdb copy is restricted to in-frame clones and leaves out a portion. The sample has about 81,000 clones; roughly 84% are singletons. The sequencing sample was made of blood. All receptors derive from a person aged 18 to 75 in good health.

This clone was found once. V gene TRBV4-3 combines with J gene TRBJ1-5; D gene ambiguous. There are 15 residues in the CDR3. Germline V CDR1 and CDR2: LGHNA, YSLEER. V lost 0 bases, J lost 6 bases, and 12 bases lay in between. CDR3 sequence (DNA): TGCGCCAGCAGCCAAGAGGAAGGGAGCGGTCAGCCCCAGCATTTT. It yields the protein CASSQEEGSGQPQHF.

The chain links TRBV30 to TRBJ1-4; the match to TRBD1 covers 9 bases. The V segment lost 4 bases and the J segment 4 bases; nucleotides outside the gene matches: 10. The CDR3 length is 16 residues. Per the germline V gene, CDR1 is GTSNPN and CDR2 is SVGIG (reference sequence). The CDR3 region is CAWTVPGQGGNEKLFF. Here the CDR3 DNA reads TGTGCCTGGACCGTCCCGGGACAGGGTGGTAATGAAAAACTGTTTTTT.

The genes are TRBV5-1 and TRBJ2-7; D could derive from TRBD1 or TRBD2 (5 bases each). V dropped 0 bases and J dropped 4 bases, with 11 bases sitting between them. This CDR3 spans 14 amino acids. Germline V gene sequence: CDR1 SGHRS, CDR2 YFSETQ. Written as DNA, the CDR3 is TGCGCCAGCAGCTTGGGAGGGACGGTGTACGAGCAGTACTTC. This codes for CASSLGGTVYEQYF.

CDR3 amino acids: CASSLAGGGQDPEAFF. The CDR3 DNA is TGTGCCAGCAGCTTAGCAGGGGGGGGACAGGACCCTGAAGCTTTCTTT. The gene calls are TRBV7-6 and TRBJ1-1; TRBD1 aligns across 8 bases. The trim removed 0 bases at V and 6 bases at J, leaving 9 bases unmatched. The CDR3 loop spans 16 amino acids. Looked up from germline, CDR1 is SGHVS and CDR2 is FNYEAQ. Looking up the rest from reference TRBV7-6 and TRBJ1-1 gives the full variable domain: GAGVSQSPRYKVTKRGQDVALRCDPISGHVSLYWYRQALGQGPEFLTYFNYEAQQDKSGLPNDRFSAERPEGSISTLTIQRTEQRDSAMYRCASSLAGGGQDPEAFFGQGTRLTVV.

CDR3 in amino acids: CASSIHRGRDLQETQYF. As DNA, the CDR3 is TGCGCCAGCAGCATTCACAGGGGGCGCGATCTCCAAGAGACCCAGTACTTC. The V call is TRBV5-1, the J call TRBJ2-5; 9 bases are shared with TRBD1. V shed 4 bases, J shed 1 base, and the junction held 11 bases outside the gene matches. CDR1 and CDR2 from the germline V gene are SGHRS and YFSETQ. CDR3 length: 17 amino acids.

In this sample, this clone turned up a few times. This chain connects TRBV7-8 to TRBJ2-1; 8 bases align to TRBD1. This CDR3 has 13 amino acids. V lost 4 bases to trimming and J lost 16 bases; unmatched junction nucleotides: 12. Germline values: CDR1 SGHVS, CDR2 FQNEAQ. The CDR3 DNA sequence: TGTGCCAGCAGCTCTCCGCAACAGGGGGAGTATTTCTTC. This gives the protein CASSSPQQGEYFF.

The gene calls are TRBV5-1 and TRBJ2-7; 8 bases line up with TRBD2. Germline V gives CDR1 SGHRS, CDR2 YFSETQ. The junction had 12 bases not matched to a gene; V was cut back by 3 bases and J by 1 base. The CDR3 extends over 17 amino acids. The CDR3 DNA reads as TGCGCCAGCAGCTCCCCGCTTCGGGGGGGTCATTCCTACGAGCAGTACTTC. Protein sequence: CASSSPLRGGHSYEQYF. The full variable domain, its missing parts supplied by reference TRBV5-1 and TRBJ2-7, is KAGVTQTPRYLIKTRGQQVTLSCSPISGHRSVSWYQQTPGQGLQFLFEYFSETQRNKGNFPGRFSGRQFSNSRSEMNVSTLELGDSALYLCASSSPLRGGHSYEQYFGPGTRLTVT.

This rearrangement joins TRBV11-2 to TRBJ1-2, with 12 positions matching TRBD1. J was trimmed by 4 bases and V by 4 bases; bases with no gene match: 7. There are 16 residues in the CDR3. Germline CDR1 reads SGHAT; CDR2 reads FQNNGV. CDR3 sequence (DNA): TGTGCCAGCAGCTCAAGCGGGACAGGGGGCATCTATGGCTACACCTTC. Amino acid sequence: CASSSSGTGGIYGYTF.

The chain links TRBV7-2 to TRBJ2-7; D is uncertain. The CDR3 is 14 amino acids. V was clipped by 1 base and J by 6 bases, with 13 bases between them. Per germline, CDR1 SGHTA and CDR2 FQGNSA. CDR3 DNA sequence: TGTGCCAGCAGCTTAGGGGTTGCCTCAACCGAGCAGTACTTC. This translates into CASSLGVASTEQYF.

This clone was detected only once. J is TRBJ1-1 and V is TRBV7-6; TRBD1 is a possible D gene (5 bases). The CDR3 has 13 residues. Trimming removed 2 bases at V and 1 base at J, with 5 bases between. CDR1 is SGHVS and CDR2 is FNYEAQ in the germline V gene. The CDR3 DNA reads TGTGCCAGCAGCTTACAGGGGAACACTGAAGCTTTCTTT. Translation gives CASSLQGNTEAFF.

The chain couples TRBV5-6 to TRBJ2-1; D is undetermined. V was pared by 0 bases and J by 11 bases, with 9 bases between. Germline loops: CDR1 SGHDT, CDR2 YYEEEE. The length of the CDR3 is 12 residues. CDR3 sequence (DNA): TGTGCCAGCAGCTTGGACGAGACCCAGCAGTTCTTC. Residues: CASSLDETQQFF. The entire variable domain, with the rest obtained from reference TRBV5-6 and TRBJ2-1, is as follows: DAGVTQSPTHLIKTRGQQVTLRCSPKSGHDTVSWYQQALGQGPQFIFQYYEEEERQRGNFPDRFSGHQFPNYSSELNVNALLLGDSALYLCASSLDETQQFFGPGTRLTVL.

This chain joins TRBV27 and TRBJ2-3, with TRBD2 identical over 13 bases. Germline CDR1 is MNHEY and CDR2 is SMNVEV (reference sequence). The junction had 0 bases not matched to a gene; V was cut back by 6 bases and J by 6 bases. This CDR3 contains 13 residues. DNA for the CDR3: TGTGCCAGCAGACTAGCGGGAGGGGATACGCAGTATTTT. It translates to CASRLAGGDTQYF.

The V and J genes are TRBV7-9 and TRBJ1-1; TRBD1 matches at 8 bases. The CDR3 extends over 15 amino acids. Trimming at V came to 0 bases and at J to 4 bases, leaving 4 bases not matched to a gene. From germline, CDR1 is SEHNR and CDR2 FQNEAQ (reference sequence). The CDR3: CASSLARQGATEAFF. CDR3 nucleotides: TGTGCCAGCAGCTTAGCGCGGCAGGGGGCCACTGAAGCTTTCTTT. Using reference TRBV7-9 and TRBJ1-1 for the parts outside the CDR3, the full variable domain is DTGVSQNPRHKITKRGQNVTFRCDPISEHNRLYWYRQTLGQGPEFLTYFQNEAQLEKSRLLSDRFSAERPKGSFSTLEIQRTEQGDSAMYLCASSLARQGATEAFFGQGTRLTVV.

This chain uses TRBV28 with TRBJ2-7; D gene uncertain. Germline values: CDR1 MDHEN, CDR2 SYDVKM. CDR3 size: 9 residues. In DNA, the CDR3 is TGTCGAGGCGCCTACGAGCAGTACTTC. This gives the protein CRGAYEQYF.

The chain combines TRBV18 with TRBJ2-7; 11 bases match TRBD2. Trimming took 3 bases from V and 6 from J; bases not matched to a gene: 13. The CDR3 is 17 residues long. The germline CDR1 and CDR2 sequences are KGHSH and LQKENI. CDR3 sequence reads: CASSPPTSGRSGFEQYF. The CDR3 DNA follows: TGTGCCAGCTCACCTCCCACTAGCGGGAGAAGCGGCTTCGAGCAGTACTTC.

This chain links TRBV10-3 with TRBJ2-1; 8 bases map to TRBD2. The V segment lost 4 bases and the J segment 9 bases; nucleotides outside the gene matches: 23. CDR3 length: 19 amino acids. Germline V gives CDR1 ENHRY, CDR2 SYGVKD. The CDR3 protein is CAISGRGTGGPDLTGEQFF. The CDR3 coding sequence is TGTGCCATCAGTGGTCGGGGAACGGGAGGGCCGGACCTCACAGGTGAGCAGTTCTTC.

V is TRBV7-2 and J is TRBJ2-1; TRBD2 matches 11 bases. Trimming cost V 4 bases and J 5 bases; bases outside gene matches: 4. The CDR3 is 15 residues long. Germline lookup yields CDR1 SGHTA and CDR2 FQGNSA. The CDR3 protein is CASSWGLAADNEQFF. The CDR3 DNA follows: TGTGCCAGCAGCTGGGGACTAGCGGCCGACAATGAGCAGTTCTTC.

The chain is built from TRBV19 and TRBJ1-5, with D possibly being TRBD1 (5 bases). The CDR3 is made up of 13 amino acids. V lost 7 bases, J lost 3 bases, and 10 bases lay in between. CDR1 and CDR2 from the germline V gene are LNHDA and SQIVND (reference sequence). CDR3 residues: CASTRQPNQPQHF. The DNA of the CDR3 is TGTGCCAGTACCCGACAGCCCAATCAGCCCCAGCATTTT.

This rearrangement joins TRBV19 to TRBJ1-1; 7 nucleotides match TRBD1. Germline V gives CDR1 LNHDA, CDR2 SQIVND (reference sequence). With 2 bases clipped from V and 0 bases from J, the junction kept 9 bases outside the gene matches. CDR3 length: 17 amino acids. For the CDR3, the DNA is TGTGCCAGTAGTATAAGGGGGGGACAGCCTATGAACACTGAAGCTTTCTTT. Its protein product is CASSIRGGQPMNTEAFF.

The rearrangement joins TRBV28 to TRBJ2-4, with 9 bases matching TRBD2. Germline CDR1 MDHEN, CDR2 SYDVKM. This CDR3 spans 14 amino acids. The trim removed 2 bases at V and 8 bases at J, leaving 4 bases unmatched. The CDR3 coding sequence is TGTGCCAGCAGTTTAGCGGGAGGGGGCCACATTCAGTACTTC. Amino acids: CASSLAGGGHIQYF. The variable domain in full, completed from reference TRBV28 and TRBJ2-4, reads DVKVTQSSRYLVKRTGEKVFLECVQDMDHENMFWYRQDPGLGLRLIYFSYDVKMKEKGDIPEGYSVSREKKERFSLILESASTNQTSMYLCASSLAGGGHIQYFGAGTRLSVL.

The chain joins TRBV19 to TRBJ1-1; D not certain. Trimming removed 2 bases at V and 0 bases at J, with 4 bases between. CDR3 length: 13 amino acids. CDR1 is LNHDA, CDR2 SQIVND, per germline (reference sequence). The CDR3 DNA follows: TGTGCCAGTAGTATATGGGTGAACACTGAAGCTTTCTTT. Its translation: CASSIWVNTEAFF.

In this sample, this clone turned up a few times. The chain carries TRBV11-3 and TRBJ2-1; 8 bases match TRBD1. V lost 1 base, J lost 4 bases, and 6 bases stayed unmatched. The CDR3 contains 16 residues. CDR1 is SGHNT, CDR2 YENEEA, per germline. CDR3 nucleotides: TGTGCCAGCAGCTTAGTTGGGACAGGTGTGTACAATGAGCAGTTCTTC. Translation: CASSLVGTGVYNEQFF.

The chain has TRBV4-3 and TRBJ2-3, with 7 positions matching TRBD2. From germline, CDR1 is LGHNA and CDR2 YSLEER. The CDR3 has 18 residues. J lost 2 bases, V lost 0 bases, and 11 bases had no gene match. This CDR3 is CASSQDRPYGRYTDTQYF. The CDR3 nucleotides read TGCGCCAGCAGCCAAGATCGCCCCTACGGGAGGTACACAGATACGCAGTATTTT.

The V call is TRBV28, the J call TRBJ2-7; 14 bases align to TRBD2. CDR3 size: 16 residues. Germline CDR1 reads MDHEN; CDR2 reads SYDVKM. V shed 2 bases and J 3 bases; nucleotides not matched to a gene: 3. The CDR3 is CASSLPGTSGGYEQYF. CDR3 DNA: TGTGCCAGCAGTTTACCCGGGACTAGCGGGGGCTACGAGCAGTACTTC.

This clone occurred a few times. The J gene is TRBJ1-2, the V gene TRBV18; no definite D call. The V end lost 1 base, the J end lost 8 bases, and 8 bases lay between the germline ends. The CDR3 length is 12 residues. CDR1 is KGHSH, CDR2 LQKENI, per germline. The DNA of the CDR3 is TGTGCCAGCTCACCACAGTCAGAAGGCTACACCTTC. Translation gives CASSPQSEGYTF.

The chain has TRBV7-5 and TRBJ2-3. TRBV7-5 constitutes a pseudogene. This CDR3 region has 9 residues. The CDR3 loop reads CAFPPSQYF. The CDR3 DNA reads TGTGCCTTCCCCCCCAGCCAGTATTTT.

CDR3 region: CASSLGGPVSGAFF. CDR3 DNA: TGTGCCAGCAGTTTAGGGGGCCCCGTCAGTGGAGCTTTCTTT. The chain couples TRBV28 to TRBJ1-1, with D maybe TRBD1 (6 bases). The CDR3 contains 14 residues. Germline CDR1 reads MDHEN; CDR2 reads SYDVKM. V gave up 2 bases and J gave up 10 bases, with 17 bases separating them.